This T cell receptor (beta chain) was recorded in a study of T cells expressing NK-cell markers. General study results and limits: Among CD8+ T cells from five or six donors, dominant NKG2C+ clonotypes accounted for 1.0-7.0%.

TCRdb reanalyzed the 5' RACE reads and collapses them to one entry per CDR3 protein, without DNA. Here the sample table reports around 550,000 distinct CDR3 sequences. Per the germline V gene, CDR1 is MNHNY and CDR2 is SVGAGI (reference sequence). This CDR3 contains 12 residues. Of note for this clonotype: Its matching antigen is unknown.

Input material: blood T cells: a sorted CD56 or NKG2C T cell subset, CD4+ or CD8+ T cells, or bulk PBMC T cells (not recorded which). This TCR was recovered from a man younger than 35 in good health. This chain connects TRBV6-6 to TRBJ2-5; there is no DNA to check the TCRdb D call of TRBD1. CDR3 in amino acids: CASSTGAETQYF.